The 11 T cell receptor beta chains below come from one sample, sequenced in a study of blood T cell repertoires in COVID-19 (dated by TCRdb to about 2020). The method was the immunoSEQ multiplex PCR assay. Drawn from immuneACCESS, this table holds only the in-frame rearrangements with V and J called that TCRdb kept. Clones are partly lost; checked studies trace under half to an unresolved V gene and leave the rest unexplained. The sample data list under 120,000 clones, and 69% of these were observed just once. About 5.9% of the sample comes from the top ten. Material for sequencing was peripheral blood. These TCRs come from an elderly man with acute or convalescent COVID-19.

This chain uses TRBV7-2 with TRBJ2-2, with 10 bases identical to TRBD2. Germline V lookup: CDR1 SGHTA, CDR2 FQGNSA. J lost 5 bases, V lost 5 bases, and 8 bases had no gene match. This CDR3 comprises 16 residues. CDR3 sequence reads: CASSPGLAEPTGELFF. In nucleotides, the CDR3 is TGTGCCAGCAGCCCCGGACTAGCGGAACCAACCGGGGAGCTGTTTTTT.

This chain links TRBV7-2 with TRBJ2-2; the D is unclear. Germline V lookup: CDR1 SGHTA, CDR2 FQGNSA. V dropped 5 bases and J dropped 5 bases, with 9 bases sitting between them. This CDR3 region has 13 residues. CDR3 in DNA: TGTGCCAGCAGCCCGTACGGGACCGGGGAGCTGTTTTTT. Protein: CASSPYGTGELFF.

The J gene is TRBJ2-3, the V gene TRBV5-1; TRBD2 matches 10 bases. The CDR3 length is 16 residues. V lost 3 bases and J lost 2; bases outside the gene matches: 6. Germline CDR1 and CDR2: SGHRS and YFSETQ. The CDR3 spells CASSYWTSGTTDTQYF. DNA of the CDR3: TGCGCCAGCAGCTACTGGACTAGCGGCACCACAGATACGCAGTATTTT.

The gene calls are TRBV7-2 and TRBJ2-5, with a possible D match to TRBD2 (6 bases). CDR1 and CDR2 from the germline V gene are SGHTA and FQGNSA. Deletions cut 0 bases from V and 7 bases from J, with 12 bases between. The CDR3 covers 14 residues. The CDR3 spells CASSLAGVSGTQYF. CDR3 nucleotide sequence: TGTGCCAGCAGCTTAGCGGGGGTTAGCGGGACCCAGTACTTC.

The V and J genes are TRBV5-1 and TRBJ1-4; 9 bases are shared with TRBD1. Germline V gene data show CDR1 as SGHRS and CDR2 as YFSETQ. This CDR3 is 15 amino acids long. V was pared by 5 bases and J by 7 bases, with 9 bases of the junction left unmatched. In nucleotides, the CDR3 is TGCGCCAGCAGTAGGGAAGGACAGGGGATTGAAAAACTGTTTTTT. Translated, it gives CASSREGQGIEKLFF.

The rearrangement uses TRBV28 and TRBJ1-5; perhaps TRBD1 as D (6 bases). This CDR3 is 15 amino acids long. Germline assignment: CDR1 MDHEN and CDR2 SYDVKM. Trimming stripped 2 bases from V and 2 bases from J, with 10 bases between. The CDR3 loop is CASSLRGQGNQPQHF. As DNA, the CDR3 is TGTGCCAGCAGTTTAAGGGGACAAGGCAATCAGCCCCAGCATTTT.

There are many counts of this clone. V usage is TRBV19 and J usage is TRBJ2-7; 9 nucleotides match TRBD2. V gave up 3 bases and J gave up 4 bases; unmatched junction bases: 4. Germline lookup yields CDR1 LNHDA and CDR2 SQIVND (reference sequence). The CDR3 runs 14 residues. CDR3 DNA: TGTGCCAGTAGTATGGGACTAGCCGGTTACGAGCAGTACTTC. Translated: CASSMGLAGYEQYF. Filled out from reference TRBV19 and TRBJ2-7, the complete variable domain reads DGGITQSPKYLFRKEGQNVTLSCEQNLNHDAMYWYRQDPGQGLRLIYYSQIVNDFQKGDIAEGYSVSREKKESFPLTVTSAQKNPTAFYLCASSMGLAGYEQYFGPGTRLTVT.

The rearrangement uses TRBV19 and TRBJ1-2, with 7 bases matching TRBD1. V gave up 5 bases and J gave up 0 bases; unmatched junction bases: 12. The germline V gene has CDR1 LNHDA and CDR2 SQIVND (reference sequence). This CDR3 comprises 17 residues. This CDR3 reads CASSPKRDSFSNYGYTF. CDR3 nucleotide sequence: TGTGCCAGTAGTCCCAAACGGGACAGTTTTTCTAACTATGGCTACACCTTC.

J is TRBJ1-5 and V is TRBV2; possible D gene TRBD1, 6 bases. This CDR3 is 15 amino acids long. V lost 6 bases and J lost 0, with 12 bases in between. CDR1 is SNHLY, CDR2 FYNNEI, per germline. DNA of the CDR3: TGTGCCAGCAGGGAATGGACAGATAGCAATCAGCCCCAGCATTTT. The encoded protein is CASREWTDSNQPQHF.

The chain joins TRBV6-2 or TRBV6-3 to TRBJ1-6; weak D call: TRBD1 (6 bases). The CDR3 is 15 residues long. The ends were cut back, 2 bases at V and 9 bases at J, with 14 bases in the middle. Germline CDR1 reads MNHEY; CDR2 reads SVGEGT. CDR3 sequence: CASSYDGGRSSPLHF. CDR3 nucleotides: TGTGCCAGCAGTTACGACGGGGGGCGAAGTTCACCCCTCCACTTT.

V gene TRBV6-5 combines with J gene TRBJ2-5; the match to TRBD1 covers 7 bases. This CDR3 has 14 amino acids. Germline V gene lookup returns CDR1 MNHEY and CDR2 SVGAGI. V was pared by 6 bases and J by 5 bases, with 9 bases of the junction left unmatched. The CDR3 DNA reads TGTGCCAGCAGGCCACAGGGGTTCGGGGAGACCCAGTACTTC. Amino acid sequence: CASRPQGFGETQYF.